The source of this T cell receptor (beta chain) is a study of beta chain features in type 1 diabetes. The whole isolated RNA underwent reverse transcription, so sequencing captured expressed TCRB transcripts. Sequencing used immunoSEQ multiplex PCR; TCRdb keeps in-frame clones, though not all of them. The sample has 630,000 or so clones; roughly an eighth are singletons. Concerning this clone itself: Its cognate antigen is unknown.

Study results and limitations: Researchers report that Type 1 diabetes patients had moderately but significantly shorter TCRB CDR3s across all four CD4+ subsets.

With 7 bases clipped from V and 4 bases from J, the junction kept 19 bases outside the gene matches. Per the germline V gene, CDR1 is SGHRS and CDR2 is YFSETQ. The CDR3 totals 17 residues. Each sorted population was over 98% pure. The material sequenced was naive CD4+ T cells from blood. The chain joins TRBV5-1 to TRBJ1-1, with 7 bases fitting TRBD1. The receptor was derived from a young man with type 1 diabetes. The CDR3 DNA sequence: TGCGCCAGCCAGGTGGGTCAGGGGGGCGGCTTGGTCACTGAAGCTTTCTTT. This encodes CASQVGQGGGLVTEAFF.